A selection of T cell receptor beta chains follows, all from one sample in a study of blood T cell repertoires in COVID-19. Some clones are missing from TCRdb's copy, which holds only in-frame ones; the method was immunoSEQ multiplex PCR. The sample yields about 230,000 clones, around 80% seen once. Specimen: PBMCs or T cells enriched from blood (not recorded which). The receptor source for this set is a man between 60 and 70 years old who had recovered from COVID-19. Each CDR3 is given with its conserved first and last residue. The order of the fields is V gene, clone size, D gene, J gene, CDR3 DNA, CDR3 protein. D genes are given only for firm matches. Clone size is shown for a subset of rows, as once, few, many or a class of expanded clone.

TRBV11-1	few	NA	TRBJ2-5	TGTGCCAGCAGCCTATGGCGGGAGACCCAGTACTTC	CASSLWRETQYF
TRBV5-1	NA	TRBD2	TRBJ2-3	TGCGCCAGCAGCTTGGCCCCAGCGGGGACTAGCACAGATACGCAGTATTTT	CASSLAPAGTSTDTQYF
TRBV19	NA	TRBD2	TRBJ2-1	TGTGCCAGTACCCTAGGCGGGGGGTTGGGTGAGCAGTTCTTC	CASTLGGGLGEQFF
TRBV18	NA	NA	TRBJ2-2	TGTGCCAGCTCACAGGCAATACAGAAAGACACCGGGGAGCTGTTTTTT	CASSQAIQKDTGELFF
TRBV7-2	NA	NA	TRBJ2-1	TGTGCCAGCAGCCACGACAGGCATGAGCAGTTCTTC	CASSHDRHEQFF
TRBV23-1	NA	NA	TRBJ2-6	TGCGCCAGCCGCCAGTCTCCCCGCTCTGGGGCCAACGTCCTGACTTTC	CASRQSPRSGANVLTF
TRBV11-2	NA	NA	TRBJ2-4	TGTGCCAGCAGCTTAGTTCCAGGGGCCAAAAACATTCAGTACTTC	CASSLVPGAKNIQYF
TRBV5-6	NA	NA	TRBJ2-4	TGTGCCAGCAGCTTGTTAGCGCCAGTTAAAAACATTCAGTACTTC	CASSLLAPVKNIQYF
TRBV23-1	NA	NA	TRBJ1-1	TGCGCCAGCAGTCACAGGGGGAACACTGAAGCTTTCTTT	CASSHRGNTEAFF
TRBV19	NA	TRBD1	TRBJ2-2	TGTGCCAGCACCGGGACAGGTGTCACCGGGGAGCTGTTTTTT	CASTGTGVTGELFF
TRBV11-1	NA	TRBD2	TRBJ2-1	TGTGCCAGCAGCTTAGACGGGGGGGCTTACAATGAGCAGTTCTTC	CASSLDGGAYNEQFF
TRBV12-3/TRBV12-4	few	NA	TRBJ1-2	TGTGCCAGCAGTTTAACTCTACAGGGTCGCTACACCTTC	CASSLTLQGRYTF
TRBV19	NA	NA	TRBJ1-6	TGTGCCAGTAGTACAAAAGCCTACGGGGGGGGAACCTATAATTCACCCCTCCACTTT	CASSTKAYGGGTYNSPLHF
TRBV6-5	NA	NA	TRBJ1-2	TGTGCCAGCAGTTACTCAAGAGCTCCCGTCGGCTACACCTTC	CASSYSRAPVGYTF
TRBV27	NA	NA	TRBJ1-1	TGTGCCAGCAGTTTACGGGTCAGGGGCACTTTTGGGACTGAAGCTTTCTTT	CASSLRVRGTFGTEAFF
TRBV6-1	NA	NA	TRBJ1-2	TGTGCCAGCAGTGAATCTTTAGCCGGAGCCTTCTATGGCTACACCTTC	CASSESLAGAFYGYTF
TRBV19	NA	TRBD1	TRBJ1-5	TGTGCCAGTAGTATAGGAGGGGGCGATCAGCCCCAGCATTTT	CASSIGGGDQPQHF
TRBV11-3	NA	NA	TRBJ2-2	TGTGCCAGCAGCCCTCTAGCGTCTCGGCCCGGGGAGCTGTTTTTT	CASSPLASRPGELFF
TRBV7-2	many	TRBD1	TRBJ2-5	TGTGCCAGCAGCACGGGACAGGGAGCAAAGACCCAGTACTTC	CASSTGQGAKTQYF
TRBV5-1	few	NA	TRBJ1-1	TGCGCCAGCAGCTTGGCCATTACCCCCCAGGGGCGCACTGAAGCTTTCTTT	CASSLAITPQGRTEAFF
TRBV19	NA	TRBD1	TRBJ1-5	TGTGCCAGTAGTATTGGGACAGGGCGCAATCAGCCCCAGCATTTT	CASSIGTGRNQPQHF
TRBV18	NA	NA	TRBJ2-5	TGTGCCAGCTCAACTCTCAGGGAGACCCAGTACTTC	CASSTLRETQYF
TRBV18	NA	TRBD1	TRBJ2-2	TGTGCCAGCTCACCCCGTTGGGGACAGGGGGCCCTGAGGACCGGGGAGCTGTTTTTT	CASSPRWGQGALRTGELFF
TRBV19	once	TRBD2	TRBJ2-2	TGTGCCAGTAGTAAGTCCCCACTAGCGGGGGGATTATTGAACACCGGGGAGCTGTTTTTT	CASSKSPLAGGLLNTGELFF
TRBV6-5	NA	NA	TRBJ1-2	TGTGCCAGCAGTTACCTCAGGACGGGGGGCTCCTATGGCTACACCTTC	CASSYLRTGGSYGYTF
TRBV7-8	NA	NA	TRBJ1-2	TGTGCCAGCAGCTTAGCCGACGGGGGCTACACCTTC	CASSLADGGYTF
TRBV9	NA	TRBD1	TRBJ1-4	TGTGCCAGCAGCGTAGGGACAGGGGGAAATGAAAAACTGTTTTTT	CASSVGTGGNEKLFF
TRBV24-1	NA	TRBD2	TRBJ2-2	TGTGCCACCAGTCCTAGCGGGGGAATTAACACCGGGGAGCTGTTTTTT	CATSPSGGINTGELFF
TRBV7-9	few	NA	TRBJ2-1	TGTGCCAGCAGCGACGGGACAAAAGAGCAGTTCTTC	CASSDGTKEQFF
TRBV7-9	NA	NA	TRBJ1-2	TGTGCCAGCAGCTTCCCAGGGCCCAACTATGGCTACACCTTC	CASSFPGPNYGYTF
TRBV10-3	few	TRBD1	TRBJ2-5	TGTGCCATCAGTGACCATGGACAGGGGATAGGGGAGACCCAGTACTTC	CAISDHGQGIGETQYF
TRBV2	once	NA	TRBJ2-2	TGTGCCAGCAGCAACACAGGGGAGGACACCGGGGAGCTGTTTTTT	CASSNTGEDTGELFF
TRBV10-1	NA	NA	TRBJ1-5	TGCGCCAGCACTCCCCCCAGGGAGGAAAACCAGCCCCAGCATTTT	CASTPPREENQPQHF
TRBV6-5	NA	NA	TRBJ1-1	TGTGCCACCCACCGGGGGAACACTGAAGCTTTCTTT	CATHRGNTEAFF
TRBV5-1	NA	TRBD1	TRBJ2-7	TGCGCCAGCAACCTAGGACAGGGTCCATCCTACGAGCAGTACTTC	CASNLGQGPSYEQYF
TRBV6-2/TRBV6-3	NA	NA	TRBJ1-6	TGTGCCAGCAGTTACTCTTTGGAGAATTCACCCCTCCACTTT	CASSYSLENSPLHF
TRBV10-1	NA	TRBD2	TRBJ2-2	TGCGCCAGCAGTGGACTAGCGGGGACCGGGGAGCTGTTTTTT	CASSGLAGTGELFF
TRBV6-2/TRBV6-3	NA	TRBD1	TRBJ1-2	TGTGCCAGCAGTTACTTGGGACAGGGAGGCGGCTACACCTTC	CASSYLGQGGGYTF
TRBV23-1	NA	NA	TRBJ2-7	TGCGCCAGCAGTCAATCGGACTCCGGGCCACCTTCCTCCTACGAGCAGTACTTC	CASSQSDSGPPSSYEQYF
TRBV5-1	NA	NA	TRBJ1-5	TGCGCCAGCAGCTTGGTGGGAGGGGTCGGTCAGCCCCAGCATTTT	CASSLVGGVGQPQHF
TRBV10-3	NA	TRBD1	TRBJ1-2	TGTGCCATCAGTGACCGGACAGGGGGCAACTATGGCTACACCTTC	CAISDRTGGNYGYTF
TRBV25-1	few	TRBD1	TRBJ1-3	TGTGCCAGCTCGCGAAGCCCGGGACAGGGGGGCGGAAACACCATATATTTT	CASSRSPGQGGGNTIYF
TRBV2	NA	NA	TRBJ2-5	TGTGCCAGCAGGGGAACAGGCCAAGAGACCCAGTACTTC	CASRGTGQETQYF
TRBV7-7	NA	TRBD1	TRBJ2-5	TGTGCTAGCAGCCAGACAGGGCTACAAGAGACCCAGTACTTC	CASSQTGLQETQYF
TRBV24-1	NA	TRBD1	TRBJ1-2	TGTGCCACCAGTGACACCGGGACAGGGAACTATGGCTACACCTTC	CATSDTGTGNYGYTF
TRBV20-1	NA	NA	TRBJ1-2	TGCAGTGCTCTTATCGTCTATGGCTACACCTTC	CSALIVYGYTF
TRBV5-8	NA	NA	TRBJ1-5	TGTGCCAGCAGCCAAGGGACGGTAGCGGTTCAGCCCCAGCATTTT	CASSQGTVAVQPQHF
TRBV6-5	once	NA	TRBJ2-3	TGTGCCAGCAGAGTACGGGGGGCTTCAGATACGCAGTATTTT	CASRVRGASDTQYF
TRBV2	NA	TRBD1	TRBJ2-7	TGTGCCAGCAGCCGCCGGGACAGGTCCTACGAGCAGTACTTC	CASSRRDRSYEQYF
TRBV13	NA	TRBD2	TRBJ2-7	TGTGCCAGCATCGTAGCGGGTTCTCCCTACGAGCAGTACTTC	CASIVAGSPYEQYF
TRBV30	NA	NA	TRBJ1-2	TGTGCCTGGAGTGTAAACACAGGGTTTGGCTACACCTTC	CAWSVNTGFGYTF
TRBV7-3	NA	TRBD1	TRBJ1-2	TGTGCCAGCAGCTTAACGTCTTGGGACAGAGATGGCTACACCTTC	CASSLTSWDRDGYTF
TRBV6-6	NA	NA	TRBJ2-4	TGTGCCAGCAGCCCTGGACAGTTCGCCAAAAACATTCAGTACTTC	CASSPGQFAKNIQYF
TRBV12-3/TRBV12-4	NA	NA	TRBJ1-1	TGTGCCAGCAGCCCCATGGCGGGGACTGAAGCTTTCTTT	CASSPMAGTEAFF
TRBV5-4	NA	TRBD1	TRBJ2-3	TGTGCCAGCAGCCTAGGACAGGGGGGCACAGATACGCAGTATTTT	CASSLGQGGTDTQYF
TRBV2	NA	NA	TRBJ1-2	TGTGCCAGCAGTGAACAGGGGAACTATGGCTACACCTTC	CASSEQGNYGYTF
TRBV4-3	few	NA	TRBJ1-4	TGCGCCAGCAGCCAAACGGGTAGGAGTAATGAAAAACTGTTTTTT	CASSQTGRSNEKLFF